The 7 T cell receptor beta chains listed next were all sequenced from one sample in a study of blood T cell repertoires in COVID-19. Libraries were prepared by immunoSEQ multiplex PCR; TCRdb keeps only in-frame clonotypes and omits some of them. The sample includes 65,000 to 80,000 clones, about 88% seen only once; the top ten take roughly 2.6%. Sequences were obtained from peripheral blood. These receptors all stem from a man between 65 and 79 years old with active or convalescent COVID-19.

The V gene is TRBV5-1, the J gene TRBJ2-4, with unresolved D. Germline values: CDR1 SGHRS, CDR2 YFSETQ. Trimming left V 0 bases short and J 6 bases short, with 7 bases between. The CDR3 runs to 13 residues. The CDR3 DNA is TGCGCCAGCAGCTTGGCCGGTGGAAACATTCAGTACTTC. Translation: CASSLAGGNIQYF.

The J gene is TRBJ2-2, the V gene TRBV7-3; 9 bases agree with TRBD1. After removal of 2 bases from V and 6 bases from J, the junction contained 10 bases not matched to a gene. This CDR3 comprises 17 residues. Germline V gene data show CDR1 as SGHTA and CDR2 as FQGTGA. The DNA of the CDR3 is TGTGCCAGCAGCTTACGGGGACAGGGAAGGACCTCCGGGGAGCTGTTTTTT. Amino acids: CASSLRGQGRTSGELFF.

This chain connects TRBV28 to TRBJ1-4; 8 bases line up with TRBD1. Per the germline V gene, CDR1 is MDHEN and CDR2 is SYDVKM. The CDR3 contains 15 residues. With V trimmed by 5 bases and J by 3 bases, 5 bases remained unmatched. This chain's CDR3 is CASSRDRGANEKLFF. CDR3 nucleotide sequence: TGTGCCAGCAGTCGCGACAGGGGTGCTAATGAAAAACTGTTTTTT.

The chain recombines TRBV5-1 with TRBJ2-3, with 11 bases fitting TRBD2. CDR1 and CDR2 from the germline V gene are SGHRS and YFSETQ. With 3 bases clipped from V and 3 bases from J, the junction kept 3 bases outside the gene matches. CDR3 length equals 15 residues. The CDR3 region is CASSSRTSGTDTQYF. The DNA of the CDR3 is TGCGCCAGCAGCTCTCGGACTAGCGGGACAGATACGCAGTATTTT.

This clone showed up just once. The chain uses TRBV11-3 and TRBJ1-5, with TRBD1 matching 9 bases. The CDR3 covers 16 residues. The ends lost 1 base at V and 2 bases at J; junction bases unmatched: 3. The germline V gene encodes CDR1 SGHNT and CDR2 YENEEA. The CDR3 DNA reads as TGTGCCAGCAGCTTAGTCAGGGACAGGGGCAATCAGCCCCAGCATTTT. Its protein product is CASSLVRDRGNQPQHF.

The genes are TRBV19 and TRBJ1-2; TRBD1 matches 7 bases. The trim removed 5 bases at V and 4 bases at J, leaving 13 bases unmatched. This CDR3 has 16 amino acids. Germline CDR1 reads LNHDA; CDR2 reads SQIVND (reference sequence). The chain's CDR3 is CASSELQGPNGYGYTF. Written as DNA, the CDR3 is TGTGCCAGTAGTGAGTTACAGGGGCCCAACGGCTATGGCTACACCTTC. The whole variable domain, remainder taken from reference TRBV19 and TRBJ1-2, is DGGITQSPKYLFRKEGQNVTLSCEQNLNHDAMYWYRQDPGQGLRLIYYSQIVNDFQKGDIAEGYSVSREKKESFPLTVTSAQKNPTAFYLCASSELQGPNGYGYTFGSGTRLTVV.

V usage is TRBV7-2 and J usage is TRBJ2-7; 12 nucleotides agree with TRBD2. Germline lookup yields CDR1 SGHTA and CDR2 FQGNSA. After removal of 3 bases from V and 7 bases from J, the junction contained 7 bases not matched to a gene. The CDR3 length is 15 residues. CDR3 in amino acids: CASSFPGLAGREQYF. The CDR3 DNA follows: TGTGCCAGCAGCTTTCCTGGACTAGCGGGGCGGGAGCAGTACTTC.